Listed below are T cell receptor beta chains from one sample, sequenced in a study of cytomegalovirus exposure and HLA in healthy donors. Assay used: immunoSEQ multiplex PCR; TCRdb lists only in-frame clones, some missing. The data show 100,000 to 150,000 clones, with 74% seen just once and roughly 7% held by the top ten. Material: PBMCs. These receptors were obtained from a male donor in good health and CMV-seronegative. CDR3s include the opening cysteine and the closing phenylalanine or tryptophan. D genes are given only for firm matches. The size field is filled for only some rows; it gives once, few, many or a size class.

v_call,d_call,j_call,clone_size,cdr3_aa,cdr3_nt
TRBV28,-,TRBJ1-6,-,CASRDTLGGPLHF,TGTGCCAGTCGGGACACCCTTGGGGGACCCCTCCACTTT
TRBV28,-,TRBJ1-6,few,CASSLVSNSPLHF,TGTGCCAGCAGTTTGGTCAGTAATTCACCCCTCCACTTT
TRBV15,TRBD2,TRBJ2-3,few,CATSRSPGSGGALKTQYF,TGTGCCACCAGCAGATCCCCCGGGAGCGGGGGGGCCCTAAAAACGCAGTATTTT
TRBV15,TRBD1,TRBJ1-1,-,CATSRVGQGTEAFF,TGTGCCACCAGCCGAGTCGGACAGGGCACTGAAGCTTTCTTT
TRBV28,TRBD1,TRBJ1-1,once,CASRNTGVDTEAFF,TGTGCCAGCAGGAACACAGGGGTAGACACTGAAGCTTTCTTT
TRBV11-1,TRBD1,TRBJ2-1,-,CASSFYTPGQGIYNEQFF,TGTGCCAGCAGCTTTTATACCCCGGGACAGGGTATCTACAATGAGCAGTTCTTC
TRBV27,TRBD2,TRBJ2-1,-,CASIGSGGHSYNEQFF,TGTGCCAGCATAGGTAGCGGGGGGCACTCCTACAATGAGCAGTTCTTC
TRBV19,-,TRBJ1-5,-,CASGVGRDQPQHF,TGTGCCAGTGGGGTCGGGCGGGATCAGCCCCAGCATTTT
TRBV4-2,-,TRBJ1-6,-,CASSLPGRGDSPLHF,TGTGCCAGCAGCCTCCCTGGGAGGGGAGATTCACCCCTCCACTTT
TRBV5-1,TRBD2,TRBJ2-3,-,CASSFSGGPPTPTDTQYF,TGCGCCAGCAGCTTCAGCGGGGGGCCCCCTACCCCCACAGATACGCAGTATTTT
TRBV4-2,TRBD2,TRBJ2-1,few,CASSQDDSGSINEQFF,TGTGCCAGCAGCCAAGATGATAGCGGGAGTATCAATGAGCAGTTCTTC
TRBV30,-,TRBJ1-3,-,CAWMTAGNTIYF,TGTGCCTGGATGACAGCTGGAAACACCATATATTTT
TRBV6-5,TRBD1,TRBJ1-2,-,CASRRQGVAYGYTF,TGTGCCAGCAGAAGACAGGGGGTCGCCTATGGCTACACCTTC
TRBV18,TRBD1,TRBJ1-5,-,CASSQDRVQPQHF,TGTGCCAGCTCCCAGGACAGGGTTCAGCCCCAGCATTTT
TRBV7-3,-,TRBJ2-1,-,CASSLSLSYNEQFF,TGTGCCAGCAGCCTTAGCCTCTCCTACAATGAGCAGTTCTTC
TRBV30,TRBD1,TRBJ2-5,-,CAWGQGRKTQYF,TGTGCCTGGGGACAGGGGCGGAAGACCCAGTACTTC
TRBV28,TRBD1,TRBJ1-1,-,CASSPNRGGNTEAFF,TGTGCCAGCAGTCCGAACAGGGGCGGGAACACTGAAGCTTTCTTT
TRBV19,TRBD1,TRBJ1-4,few,CASTWTGAKEKLFF,TGTGCCAGTACCTGGACAGGTGCAAAGGAAAAACTGTTTTTT
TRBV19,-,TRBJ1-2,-,CASSRGAGNGYTF,TGTGCCAGTAGCCGCGGGGCCGGGAATGGCTACACCTTC
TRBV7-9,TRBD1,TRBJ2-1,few,CASRQGVLNEQFF,TGTGCCAGCCGACAGGGGGTTTTGAATGAGCAGTTCTTC
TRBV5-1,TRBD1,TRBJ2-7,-,CASSLRQGWYEQYF,TGCGCCAGCAGCTTAAGACAGGGTTGGTACGAGCAGTACTTC
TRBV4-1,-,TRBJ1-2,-,CASSQETGNYGYTF,TGCGCCAGCAGCCAAGAAACGGGTAACTATGGCTACACCTTC
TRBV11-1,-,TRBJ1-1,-,CASSSRDKDTEAFF,TGTGCCAGCAGCTCTCGGGACAAGGACACTGAAGCTTTCTTT
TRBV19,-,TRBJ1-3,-,CASRTPGVGNTIYF,TGTGCCAGTCGAACTCCGGGGGTTGGAAACACCATATATTTT
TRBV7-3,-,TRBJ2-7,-,CASSSLPGGITHEQYF,TGTGCCAGCAGCTCGTTACCTGGCGGGATCACCCACGAGCAGTACTTC
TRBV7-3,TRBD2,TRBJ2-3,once,CASSAQRGITDTQYF,TGTGCCAGCAGCGCCCAGCGGGGCATCACAGATACGCAGTATTTT
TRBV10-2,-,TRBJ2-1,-,CASSGKGVASYNEQFF,TGCGCCAGCAGTGGAAAGGGAGTAGCTTCCTACAATGAGCAGTTCTTC
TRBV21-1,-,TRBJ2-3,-,CAILSGTGSTDTQYF,TGTGCCATACTCTCCGGGACAGGAAGCACAGATACGCAGTATTTT
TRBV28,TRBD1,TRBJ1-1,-,CASRVGGRTEAFF,TGTGCCAGCAGGGTAGGGGGCCGAACTGAAGCTTTCTTT
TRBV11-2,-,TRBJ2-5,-,CASSSSDPRGTQYF,TGTGCCAGCAGCTCTAGCGACCCTCGGGGGACCCAGTACTTC
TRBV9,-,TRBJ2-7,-,CASSEGTAPYEQYF,TGTGCCAGCAGCGAGGGGACTGCTCCCTACGAGCAGTACTTC
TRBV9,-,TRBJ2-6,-,CASLSGANVLTF,TGTGCCAGCCTCTCTGGGGCCAACGTCCTGACTTTC
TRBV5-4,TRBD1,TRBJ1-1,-,CASSRYGTAEAFF,TGTGCCAGCAGCAGATACGGGACAGCTGAAGCTTTCTTT
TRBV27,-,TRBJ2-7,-,CASSFYRESSYEQYF,TGTGCCAGCAGTTTCTACAGGGAAAGCTCCTACGAGCAGTACTTC
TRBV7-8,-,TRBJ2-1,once,CASSSMRISSYNEQFF,TGTGCCAGCAGCTCTATGAGAATTAGCTCCTACAATGAGCAGTTCTTC
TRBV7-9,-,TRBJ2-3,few,CASGPSRTPSTDTQYF,TGTGCCAGCGGACCCTCCCGGACACCAAGCACAGATACGCAGTATTTT
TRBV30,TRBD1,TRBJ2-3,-,CAWNRGLTDTQYF,TGTGCCTGGAATAGGGGGCTCACAGATACGCAGTATTTT
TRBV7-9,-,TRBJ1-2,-,CASSSPGDLFGYTF,TGTGCCAGCAGCTCACCGGGAGACTTGTTCGGCTACACCTTC
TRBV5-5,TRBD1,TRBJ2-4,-,CASSSRDRLAKNIQYF,TGTGCCAGCAGCTCACGGGACAGACTAGCCAAAAACATTCAGTACTTC
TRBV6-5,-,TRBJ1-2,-,CASSYEGLGYTF,TGTGCCAGCAGTTACGAGGGTTTGGGCTACACCTTC
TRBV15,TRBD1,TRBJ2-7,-,CATSRGQGHEQYF,TGTGCCACCAGCAGAGGACAGGGCCACGAGCAGTACTTC
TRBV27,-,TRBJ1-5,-,CASSPGFHQPQHF,TGTGCCAGCAGTCCAGGGTTTCATCAGCCCCAGCATTTT
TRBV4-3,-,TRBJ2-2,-,CASSQDGVQRAGELFF,TGCGCCAGCAGCCAAGATGGGGTCCAGCGGGCCGGGGAGCTGTTTTTT
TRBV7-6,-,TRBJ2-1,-,CASSARTESGYNEQFF,TGTGCCAGCAGCGCACGGACAGAGTCGGGGTACAATGAGCAGTTCTTC
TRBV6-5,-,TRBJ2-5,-,CASSSGQSQETQYF,TGTGCCAGCAGTTCAGGTCAGAGCCAAGAGACCCAGTACTTC
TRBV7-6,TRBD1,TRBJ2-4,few,CASSPRTGEIAKNIQYF,TGTGCCAGCAGCCCCCGGACAGGGGAAATAGCCAAAAACATTCAGTACTTC
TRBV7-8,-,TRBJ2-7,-,CASSSTGFYEQYF,TGTGCCAGCAGCTCAACAGGGTTCTACGAGCAGTACTTC
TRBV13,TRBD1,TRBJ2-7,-,CASSLNRGDSYEQYF,TGTGCCAGCAGCTTAAACAGGGGGGACTCCTACGAGCAGTACTTC
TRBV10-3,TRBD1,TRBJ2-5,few,CAISGQQGFRETQYF,TGTGCCATCAGTGGCCAACAGGGGTTTCGGGAGACCCAGTACTTC
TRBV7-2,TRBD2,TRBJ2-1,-,CASTSGGASGRANEQFF,TGTGCCAGTACCTCAGGTGGGGCTAGCGGGAGGGCCAATGAGCAGTTCTTC
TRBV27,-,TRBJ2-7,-,CASSEQRVSYEQYF,TGTGCCAGCAGTGAACAGAGAGTATCCTACGAGCAGTACTTC
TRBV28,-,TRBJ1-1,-,CASGTPSTGSNTEAFF,TGTGCCAGCGGGACACCATCCACAGGATCGAACACTGAAGCTTTCTTT
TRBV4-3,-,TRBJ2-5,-,CASSQEGQGSETQYF,TGCGCCAGCAGCCAAGAGGGGCAGGGGTCCGAGACCCAGTACTTC
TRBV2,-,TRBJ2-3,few,CASSETGHTDTQYF,TGTGCCAGCAGTGAAACGGGACACACAGATACGCAGTATTTT
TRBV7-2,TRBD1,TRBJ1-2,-,CASSSGQGAFGYTF,TGTGCCAGCAGCTCAGGACAGGGGGCGTTTGGCTACACCTTC
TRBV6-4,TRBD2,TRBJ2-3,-,CASSEFTSGITDTQYF,TGTGCCAGCAGTGAATTTACTAGCGGGATCACAGATACGCAGTATTTT
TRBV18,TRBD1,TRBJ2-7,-,CASSPRQGALEQYF,TGTGCCAGCTCACCACGACAGGGGGCGTTGGAGCAGTACTTC
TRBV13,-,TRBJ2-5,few,CASSRTLGGAQETQYF,TGTGCCAGCAGCCGAACCCTGGGGGGGGCCCAAGAGACCCAGTACTTC
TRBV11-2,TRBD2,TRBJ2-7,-,CASSRGLAGVSQYF,TGTGCCAGCAGCCGGGGACTAGCGGGAGTCTCGCAGTACTTC
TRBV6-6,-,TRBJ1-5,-,CASSSPTGRGDQPQHF,TGTGCCAGCAGTTCACCGACAGGCCGTGGGGATCAGCCCCAGCATTTT